This entry lists 14 T cell receptor beta chains sequenced from one sample in a study of cytomegalovirus exposure and HLA in healthy donors (dated by TCRdb to the late 2010s). Libraries were constructed by the immunoSEQ multiplex PCR assay. The multiplex PCR relied on a mix of 60 forward primers for TCR Vbeta segments and 13 reverse primers for TCR Jbeta segments. The source is immuneACCESS, and TCRdb retained only in-frame sequences with V and J called. Part of the clones is not carried over; for the studies checked, unresolved V genes explain less than half of this, and the remainder is unexplained. A total of roughly 120,000 clones appear in this sample, 60% to 85% of them only once. Around 3% of the sample goes to the ten largest clones. The sample comprised PBMCs. The receptors come from a woman between 40 and 55 years old in good health and CMV-seropositive.

V gene TRBV27 combines with J gene TRBJ1-5; perhaps TRBD1 as D (5 bases). V was trimmed by 3 bases and J by 5 bases, leaving 8 bases between them. CDR3 length equals 13 residues. Germline CDR1 reads MNHEY; CDR2 reads SMNVEV (reference sequence). CDR3 residues: CASSFGRDQPQHF. CDR3 bases: TGTGCCAGCAGTTTCGGCAGGGATCAGCCCCAGCATTTT.

This clone was picked up one time. The chain has TRBV30 and TRBJ2-2; no firm D call. The ends were cut back, 5 bases at V and 5 bases at J, with 12 bases in the middle. Germline CDR1 is GTSNPN and CDR2 is SVGIG (reference sequence). The CDR3 is 13 residues long. The CDR3, as DNA: TGTGCCTGGCGCATACACCAAACCGGGGAGCTGTTTTTT. Translation: CAWRIHQTGELFF.

This clone came up once. V and J are TRBV6-6 and TRBJ1-6; 8 bases line up with TRBD1. The CDR3 runs to 16 residues. Germline CDR1 is MNHNY and CDR2 is SVGAGI (reference sequence). The V and J ends lost 7 bases and 3 bases, in that order; junction bases with no gene match: 8. The CDR3 is CASTRTGQYYNSPLHF. For the CDR3, the DNA is TGTGCCAGCACACGGACAGGGCAATACTATAATTCACCCCTCCACTTT.

This chain links TRBV4-2 with TRBJ1-1; TRBD1 might be the D (6 bases). The V gene lost 3 bases and the J gene lost 1 base, with 6 bases spanning the gap. The CDR3 spans 13 residues. Germline V lookup: CDR1 LGHNA, CDR2 YNFKEQ. CDR3 amino acids: CASSQTGNTEAFF. The DNA of the CDR3 is TGTGCCAGCAGCCAGACAGGGAACACTGAAGCTTTCTTT.

The chain recombines TRBV5-1 with TRBJ2-7; 9 nucleotides match TRBD1. The germline gives CDR1 SGHRS, CDR2 YFSETQ. V shed 4 bases and J 6 bases; nucleotides not matched to a gene: 11. The CDR3 totals 15 residues. The CDR3 is CASSRPGTGTGEQYF. The CDR3 region has the DNA TGCGCCAGCAGCAGACCCGGGACAGGGACGGGCGAGCAGTACTTC.

V gene TRBV2 combines with J gene TRBJ2-1; perhaps TRBD1 as D (6 bases). The germline V gene encodes CDR1 SNHLY and CDR2 FYNNEI. Trimming removed 6 bases at V and 0 bases at J, with 12 bases between. The CDR3 totals 15 residues. The CDR3 spells CASSYGQSSYNEQFF. The CDR3, as DNA: TGTGCCAGCAGCTACGGACAGAGCTCCTACAATGAGCAGTTCTTC.

This clone was recorded a few times. The chain couples TRBV10-3 to TRBJ1-4; D is undetermined. Per germline, CDR1 ENHRY and CDR2 SYGVKD. Trimming stripped 0 bases from V and 7 bases from J, with 15 bases between. The CDR3 loop spans 16 amino acids. The DNA for the CDR3 is TGTGCCATCAGTGAGTCGGACGGGAGAGTCGGTGAAAAACTGTTTTTT. This encodes CAISESDGRVGEKLFF.

The chain recombines TRBV5-1 with TRBJ2-3, with 9 bases matching TRBD2. Germline V gene sequence: CDR1 SGHRS, CDR2 YFSETQ. The CDR3 is 15 residues long. After removal of 6 bases from V and 1 base from J, the junction contained 6 bases not matched to a gene. The CDR3, as DNA: TGCGCCAGCAACTCTCTAGCGGGGCGCACAGATACGCAGTATTTT. It is translated as CASNSLAGRTDTQYF.

The J gene is TRBJ1-1, the V gene TRBV7-2; D not resolved. Trimming took off 3 bases at V and 5 bases at J, with 10 bases between the two ends. This CDR3 contains 13 residues. Looked up from germline, CDR1 is SGHTA and CDR2 is FQGNSA. The CDR3 here is CASSFKEQTEAFF. For the CDR3, the DNA is TGTGCCAGCAGCTTTAAGGAGCAGACTGAAGCTTTCTTT.

The chain employs TRBV2 and TRBJ1-2; D not certain. Germline lookup yields CDR1 SNHLY and CDR2 FYNNEI. V was trimmed by 7 bases and J by 4 bases, leaving 10 bases between them. The CDR3 is made up of 12 amino acids. The CDR3 is CASNTERYGYTF. The CDR3 coding sequence is TGTGCCAGCAATACAGAACGCTATGGCTACACCTTC. Complete variable domain (other parts from reference TRBV2 and TRBJ1-2): EPEVTQTPSHQVTQMGQEVILRCVPISNHLYFYWYRQILGQKVEFLVSFYNNEISEKSEIFDDQFSVERPDGSNFTLKIRSTKLEDSAMYFCASNTERYGYTFGSGTRLTVV.

This clone was observed a handful of times. The chain couples TRBV5-8 to TRBJ1-2; D not certain. The germline V and J ends were trimmed by 2 bases and 1 base, with 12 bases remaining between them. Germline CDR1 is SGHTS and CDR2 is YDEGEE. The CDR3 extends over 15 amino acids. The CDR3 DNA sequence: TGTGCCAGCAGCTTCTTGGAAGCGGATAACTATGGCTACACCTTC. This gives the protein CASSFLEADNYGYTF. Using reference TRBV5-8 and TRBJ1-2 for the parts outside the CDR3, the full variable domain is EAGVTQSPTHLIKTRGQQATLRCSPISGHTSVYWYQQALGLGLQFLLWYDEGEERNRGNFPPRFSGRQFPNYSSELNVNALELEDSALYLCASSFLEADNYGYTFGSGTRLTVV.

The J gene is TRBJ1-2, the V gene TRBV7-8; D may be TRBD1 (5 bases). The V and J ends lost 3 bases and 8 bases respectively, with 13 bases between them. From germline, CDR1 is SGHVS and CDR2 FQNEAQ. The CDR3 extends over 13 amino acids. The CDR3 loop reads CASSFRDGGGYTF. The CDR3 nucleotides read TGTGCCAGCAGCTTCCGGGACGGGGGAGGCTACACCTTC.

The rearrangement links TRBV23-1 to TRBJ2-5; D is perhaps TRBD2 (7 bases). TRBV23-1 counts as an open reading frame of uncertain function. V lost 6 bases, J lost 5 bases, and 10 bases lay in between. The CDR3 loop spans 12 amino acids. The CDR3 coding sequence is TGCGCCAGCAGGGGGGGGCACGAGACCCAGTACTTC. As protein: CASRGGHETQYF.

V usage is TRBV14 and J usage is TRBJ2-2, with TRBD2 matching over 10 bases. The CDR3 covers 16 residues. The ends lost 4 bases at V and 4 bases at J; junction bases unmatched: 6. The germline V gene has CDR1 SGHDN and CDR2 FVKESK. DNA of the CDR3: TGTGCCAGCAGCCTTCTAGCGGGGGCCCTCACCGGGGAGCTGTTTTTT. Translating gives CASSLLAGALTGELFF.